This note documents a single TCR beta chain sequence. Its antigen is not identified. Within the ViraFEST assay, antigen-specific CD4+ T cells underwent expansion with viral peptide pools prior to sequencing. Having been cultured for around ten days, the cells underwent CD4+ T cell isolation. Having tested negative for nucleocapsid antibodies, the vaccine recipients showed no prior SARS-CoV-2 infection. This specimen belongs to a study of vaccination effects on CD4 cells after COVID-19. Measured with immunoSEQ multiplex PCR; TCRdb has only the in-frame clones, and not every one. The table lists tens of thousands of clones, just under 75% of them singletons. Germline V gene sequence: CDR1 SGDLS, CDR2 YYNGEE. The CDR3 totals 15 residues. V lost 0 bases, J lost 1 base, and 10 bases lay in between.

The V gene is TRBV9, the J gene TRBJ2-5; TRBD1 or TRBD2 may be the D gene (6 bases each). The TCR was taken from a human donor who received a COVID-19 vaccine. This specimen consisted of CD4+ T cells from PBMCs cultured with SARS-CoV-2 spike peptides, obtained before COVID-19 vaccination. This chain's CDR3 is CASSVGGGLQETQYF. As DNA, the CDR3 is TGTGCCAGCAGCGTAGGAGGGGGGCTCCAAGAGACCCAGTACTTC.